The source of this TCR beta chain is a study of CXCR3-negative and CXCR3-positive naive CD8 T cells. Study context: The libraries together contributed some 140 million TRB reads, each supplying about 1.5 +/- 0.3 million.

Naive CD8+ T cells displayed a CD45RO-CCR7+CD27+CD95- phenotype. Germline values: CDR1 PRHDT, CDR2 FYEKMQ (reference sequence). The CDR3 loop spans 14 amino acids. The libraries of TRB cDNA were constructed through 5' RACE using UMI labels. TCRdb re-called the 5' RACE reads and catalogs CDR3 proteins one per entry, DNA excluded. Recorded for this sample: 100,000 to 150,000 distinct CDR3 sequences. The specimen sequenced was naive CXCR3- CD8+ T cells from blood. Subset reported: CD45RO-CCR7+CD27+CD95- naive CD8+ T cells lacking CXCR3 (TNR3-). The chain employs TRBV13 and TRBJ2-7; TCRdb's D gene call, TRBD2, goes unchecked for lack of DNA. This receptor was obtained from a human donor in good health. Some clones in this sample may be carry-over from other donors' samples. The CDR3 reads CASSAASASYEQYF. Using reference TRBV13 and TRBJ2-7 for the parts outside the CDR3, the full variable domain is AAGVIQSPRHLIKEKRETATLKCYPIPRHDTVYWYQQGPGQDPQFLISFYEKMQSDKGSIPDRFSAQQFSDYHSELNMSSLELGDSALYFCASSAASASYEQYFGPGTRLTVT.